One T cell receptor (beta chain) is described in this entry. This specimen belongs to a study of shared clonotypes between healthy human individuals. The CDR3 has 15 amino acids. From germline, CDR1 is MNHNS and CDR2 SASEGT. V lost 2 bases to trimming and J lost 0 bases, with 9 bases between them. The assay was immunoSEQ multiplex PCR, and TCRdb's table has in-frame clones only and misses some. This table holds approximately 2,000,000 clones, around 95% found once. Naive CD8 populations comprised CD45RO-negative cells positively selected for CCR7, excluding terminally differentiated effector memory CD45RA+ cells.

The sequence came from a man younger than 30 in good health. Some clones in this sample may be carry-over from other donors' samples. The source material was naive CD8+ T cells from PBMCs. The rearrangement uses TRBV6-1 and TRBJ2-3; D may correspond to TRBD1 or TRBD2 (6 bases each). The CDR3 DNA sequence: TGTGCCAGCAGTGAATGGGGGGCTAGCACAGATACGCAGTATTTT. Translating gives CASSEWGASTDTQYF.